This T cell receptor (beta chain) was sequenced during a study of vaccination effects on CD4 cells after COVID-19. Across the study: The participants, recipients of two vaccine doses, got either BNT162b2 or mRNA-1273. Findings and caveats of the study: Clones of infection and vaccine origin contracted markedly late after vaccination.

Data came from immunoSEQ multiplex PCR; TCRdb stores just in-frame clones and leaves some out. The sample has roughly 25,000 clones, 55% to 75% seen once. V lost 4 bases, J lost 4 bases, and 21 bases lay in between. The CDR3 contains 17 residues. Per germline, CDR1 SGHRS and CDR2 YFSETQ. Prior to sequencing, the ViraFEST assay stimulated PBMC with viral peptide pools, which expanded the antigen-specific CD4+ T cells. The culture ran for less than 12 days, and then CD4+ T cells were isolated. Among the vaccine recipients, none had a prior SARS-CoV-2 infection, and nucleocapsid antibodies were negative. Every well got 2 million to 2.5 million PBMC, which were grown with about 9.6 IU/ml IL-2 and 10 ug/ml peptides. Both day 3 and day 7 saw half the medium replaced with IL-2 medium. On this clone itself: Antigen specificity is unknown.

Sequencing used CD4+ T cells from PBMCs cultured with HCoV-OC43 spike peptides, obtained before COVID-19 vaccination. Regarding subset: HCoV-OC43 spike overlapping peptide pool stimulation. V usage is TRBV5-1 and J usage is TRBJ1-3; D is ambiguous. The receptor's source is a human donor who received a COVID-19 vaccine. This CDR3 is CASSLIPQYGTGNTIYF. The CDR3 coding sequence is TGCGCCAGCAGCCTGATACCCCAATATGGAACAGGAAACACCATATATTTT.